The entry that follows covers one TCR beta chain sequence. This specimen comes from a study of blood T cell repertoires in COVID-19. Study-level background: Samples came from the United States, Italy and Spain, spanning acute and convalescent COVID-19. PBMCs, B-cell-depleted T cells, or T cells were the source of the cDNA or gDNA that made up the material.

The germline V gene has CDR1 GTSNPN and CDR2 SVGIG (reference sequence). Trimming removed 0 bases at V and 5 bases at J, with 12 bases between. The CDR3 contains 14 residues. Patients in Seattle were enrolled during active infection, then followed longitudinally. Original processing notes: Estimation of nucleated cell counts relied on the amplification of reference gene primers. Method: immunoSEQ multiplex PCR; TCRdb's copy keeps in-frame clones and lacks some. V and J calls and clone size are as listed in that table; D and trimming were resolved from the DNA. The table shows tens of thousands of clones, with approximately 80% occurring only once.

The TCR was taken from a man between 65 and 85 years old with COVID-19, enrolled during active disease. Sequencing used peripheral blood. The chain joins TRBV30 to TRBJ2-3, with D unresolved. The CDR3 sequence is CAWSVTVRGDTQYF. The CDR3 nucleotides are TGTGCCTGGAGTGTAACGGTCCGAGGAGATACGCAGTATTTT. Based on the CDR3 plus reference TRBV30 and TRBJ2-3, the full variable domain is SQTIHQWPATLVQPVGSPLSLECTVEGTSNPNLYWYRQAAGRGLQLLFYSVGIGQISSEVPQNLSASRPQDRQFILSSKKLLLSDSGFYLCAWSVTVRGDTQYFGPGTRLTVL.